This T cell receptor beta chain stems from a study of T-cell memory formation after mild COVID-19. A word on this clonotype: Its antigen is unknown.

The CDR3 is 12 amino acids. Study-level results: Clones that contracted clustered mainly in CM and EM if CD4+ and in EMRA if CD8+. Day 15 to 85 contracting clones showed balanced CD4/CD8; later expanders leaned CD4+. Pre-infection memory showed some responding clones, and this suggested that cross-reactive memory joined.

TCR alpha and TCR beta cDNA libraries carrying sample barcodes and UMIs were produced by 5'RACE using constant-segment primers. MiXCR was run by TCRdb on the 5' RACE reads, yielding one entry per CDR3 protein. The sample yields about 180,000 distinct CDR3 sequences, less than 20% seen once. This TCR was sampled from a man aged 18 to 29 who had mild COVID-19 (a few samples of this study predate the infection). Cell type and time point are not known. Sequencing was performed on PBMCs or a T cell subset sorted from them (not recorded which). The V gene is TRBV21-1, the J gene TRBJ2-5. TRBV21-1 is described as a pseudogene. The CDR3 sequence: CASYDGEETQYF. In DNA form, the CDR3 reads TGTGCCAGCTACGATGGGGAAGAGACCCAGTACTTC.